This T cell receptor (beta chain) was profiled in a study of cytomegalovirus exposure and HLA in healthy donors. Points from the study as a whole: Fewer N-insertions than the roughly 670-donor mean were reportedly shown by an Asian-associated ancestry cluster in a later analysis. Generally TCR sequences proved uncommon, though certain public TCRs appeared in numerous donors.

Germline assignment: CDR1 SGHRS and CDR2 YFSETQ. The V gene lost 4 bases and the J gene lost 3 bases, with 13 bases spanning the gap. The CDR3 is 14 amino acids. The study ran its PCR with 60 Vbeta and 13 Jbeta primers. TCRdb keeps only in-frame clones here, not all; method: immunoSEQ multiplex PCR. The table shows around 130,000 clones, with more than 65% occurring only once. As for this clone: The antigen is unknown.

The chain employs TRBV5-1 and TRBJ2-5, with D possibly being TRBD1 (6 bases). The source is a woman in her twenties or thirties in good health and CMV-seronegative. The sequencing sample was made of PBMCs. DNA for the CDR3: TGCGCCAGCAGCCCGGGACAAGCAAAAGAGACCCAGTACTTC. As protein: CASSPGQAKETQYF.